The subject of this entry is one TCR beta chain. Germline loops: CDR1 LNHNV, CDR2 YYDKDF (reference sequence). The trim removed 3 bases at V and 3 bases at J, leaving 5 bases unmatched. The CDR3 extends over 15 amino acids. The repertoire was sequenced with immunoSEQ multiplex PCR; TCRdb's copy has only in-frame clones and lacks some. In the table there are about 24,000 clones, about 88% of which are singletons. The record originates from a study of T cell changes during pregnancy in multiple sclerosis. The material sequenced was CD8+ T cells from peripheral blood mononuclear cells, taken in the third trimester of pregnancy. The receptor was derived from a female donor in good health, enrolled as a control in a pregnancy study. The chain recombines TRBV15 with TRBJ2-7; 10 bases line up with TRBD1. CDR3 nucleotide sequence: TGTGCCACCAGCAGCGGGACAGGGGATTACTACGAGCAGTACTTC. Amino acid sequence: CATSSGTGDYYEQYF.